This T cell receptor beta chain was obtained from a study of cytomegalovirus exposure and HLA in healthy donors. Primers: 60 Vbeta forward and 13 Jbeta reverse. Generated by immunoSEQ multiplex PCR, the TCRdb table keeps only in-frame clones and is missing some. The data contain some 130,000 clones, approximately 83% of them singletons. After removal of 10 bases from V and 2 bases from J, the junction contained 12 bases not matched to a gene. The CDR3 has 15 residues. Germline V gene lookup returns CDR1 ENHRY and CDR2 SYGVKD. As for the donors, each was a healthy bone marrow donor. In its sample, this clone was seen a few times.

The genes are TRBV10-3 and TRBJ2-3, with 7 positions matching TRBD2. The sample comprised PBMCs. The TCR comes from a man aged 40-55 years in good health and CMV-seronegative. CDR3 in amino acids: CATQGAGKYTDTQYF. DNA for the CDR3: TGTGCCACCCAGGGAGCGGGGAAATACACAGATACGCAGTATTTT.